This T cell receptor beta chain came from a study of OX40 agonist ivuxolimab in advanced cancers. Study-level points and caveats: CD8+ T cells averaged more expanded clones than CD4+.

Concerning this clone: Antigen: not known.

Germline-derived CDR1 and CDR2 are MNHEY and SMNVEV (reference sequence). The V end was cut by 9 bases, the J end by 7 bases, with 15 bases between. The CDR3 spans 12 residues. The protocol was immunoSEQ multiplex PCR, while the TCRdb copy is restricted to in-frame clones and leaves out a portion. The table has some 68,000 clones, 65% to 90% seen once. The receptor was derived from an adult with an advanced solid tumor such as melanoma, head and neck, liver or kidney cancer. The sequencing used CD4+ or CD8+ T cells sorted from blood, collected in a trial of the OX40 agonist ivuxolimab. V is TRBV27 and J is TRBJ2-5; D unclear. The CDR3 DNA sequence: TGTGCCAGTCTGGGCCTTTCAGGGACCCAGTACTTC. This sequence encodes CASLGLSGTQYF.